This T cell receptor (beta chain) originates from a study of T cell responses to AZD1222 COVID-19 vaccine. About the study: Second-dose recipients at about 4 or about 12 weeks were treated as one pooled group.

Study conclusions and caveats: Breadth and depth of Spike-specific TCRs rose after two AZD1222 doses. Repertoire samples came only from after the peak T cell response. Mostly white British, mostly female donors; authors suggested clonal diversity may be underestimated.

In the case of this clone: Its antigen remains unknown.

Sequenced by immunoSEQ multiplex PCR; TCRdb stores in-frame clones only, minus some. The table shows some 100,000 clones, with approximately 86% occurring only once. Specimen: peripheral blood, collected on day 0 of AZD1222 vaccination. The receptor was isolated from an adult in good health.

CDR3 coding DNA: TGCAGCGTTTCCGACAGGGGGGGAAACACCATATATTTT. This translates into CSVSDRGGNTIYF. This sequence joins TRBV29-1 and TRBJ1-3; 9 bases map to TRBD1. The CDR3 spans 13 residues. Germline V gene lookup returns CDR1 SQVTM and CDR2 ANQGSEA. The V and J ends lost 5 bases and 4 bases, in that order; junction bases with no gene match: 3.